The rows below give T cell receptor beta chains drawn from one sample of a study of blood T cell repertoires in COVID-19. Profiled with immunoSEQ multiplex PCR; TCRdb holds only in-frame clones, not every one. The data hold around 270,000 clones, with 75% to 95% observed a single time. The specimen was peripheral blood. The receptor source for this set is a person between 18 and 30 years old with COVID-19, enrolled during active disease. Both conserved end residues are part of each CDR3. Each record gives: CDR3 protein, CDR3 DNA, J gene, D gene, V gene, clone size. D genes are given only for firm matches. Size tells how often a clone was seen (once, few, many) or the class of an expanded clone, and some rows leave it out.

CASSWGWTDEKLFF | TGTGCCAGTAGTTGGGGTTGGACAGATGAAAAACTGTTTTTT | TRBJ1-4 | NA | TRBV19 | NA
CASSFGLRETQYF | TGCGCCAGCAGCTTTGGGTTGCGGGAGACCCAGTACTTC | TRBJ2-5 | NA | TRBV5-1 | NA
CASRSDQETQYF | TGTGCCAGCAGATCTGACCAAGAGACCCAGTACTTC | TRBJ2-5 | NA | TRBV2 | NA
CASSQWTVDGNTIYF | TGTGCCAGCAGCCAATGGACAGTGGATGGAAACACCATATATTTT | TRBJ1-3 | NA | TRBV14 | NA
CASSLAPGAGRNEQYF | TGTGCCAGCAGCTTAGCTCCGGGAGCGGGCAGGAACGAGCAGTACTTC | TRBJ2-7 | NA | TRBV7-2 | NA
CASSLTSETQYF | TGTGCCAGCAGCTTGACTAGCGAGACCCAGTACTTC | TRBJ2-5 | TRBD2 | TRBV7-9 | NA
CASSQGQPQHF | TGTGCCAGCAGTCAGGGACAGCCCCAGCATTTT | TRBJ1-5 | NA | TRBV12-3/TRBV12-4 | NA
CSVDLANTDTQYF | TGCAGCGTTGACTTAGCGAACACAGATACGCAGTATTTT | TRBJ2-3 | NA | TRBV29-1 | NA
CASSFTAGSGNTIYF | TGTGCCAGCAGTTTTACAGCCGGCTCTGGAAACACCATATATTTT | TRBJ1-3 | NA | TRBV27 | NA
CASVPRDRGQETQYF | TGTGCCAGCGTGCCGCGGGACAGGGGACAAGAGACCCAGTACTTC | TRBJ2-5 | TRBD1 | TRBV2 | NA
CSARDQGKAFF | TGCAGTGCTAGAGACCAGGGGAAAGCTTTCTTT | TRBJ1-1 | NA | TRBV20-1 | NA
CASSFAGTQYF | TGTGCCAGCAGCTTCGCGGGGACCCAGTACTTC | TRBJ2-5 | NA | TRBV5-6 | NA
CASRVLTSGRIEETQYF | TGTGCCAGCAGGGTCCTTACTAGCGGGAGGATTGAGGAGACCCAGTACTTC | TRBJ2-5 | TRBD2 | TRBV6-4 | NA
CASSGAGGSLPYNSPLHF | TGTGCCAGCTCCGGGGCAGGGGGCTCCCTGCCTTATAATTCACCCCTCCACTTT | TRBJ1-6 | TRBD1 | TRBV28 | NA
CASSSMDSSSYEQYF | TGCGCCAGCAGCTCCATGGACAGTTCCTCCTACGAGCAGTACTTC | TRBJ2-7 | NA | TRBV5-1 | NA
CASSSQGFQPQHF | TGTGCCAGCAGTTCACAGGGTTTTCAGCCCCAGCATTTT | TRBJ1-5 | NA | TRBV28 | once
CASSLGVNTEAFF | TGCGCCAGCAGCTTAGGGGTGAACACTGAAGCTTTCTTT | TRBJ1-1 | NA | TRBV5-1 | NA
CSVADTGVYGYTF | TGCAGCGTTGCCGATACAGGGGTCTATGGCTACACCTTC | TRBJ1-2 | TRBD1 | TRBV29-1 | NA
CASSYLTGGDEQFF | TGTGCCAGCAGTTACCTGACAGGGGGCGACGAGCAGTTCTTC | TRBJ2-1 | TRBD1 | TRBV6-2/TRBV6-3 | NA
CASSSDWTGFYEQYF | TGTGCCAGCAGCTCCGATTGGACTGGATTTTACGAGCAGTACTTC | TRBJ2-7 | NA | TRBV7-6 | NA
CAISESGELFF | TGTGCCATCAGTGAATCTGGGGAGCTGTTTTTT | TRBJ2-2 | NA | TRBV10-3 | NA
CSVTAGTYEQYF | TGCAGCGTTACAGCGGGGACCTACGAGCAGTACTTC | TRBJ2-7 | TRBD2 | TRBV29-1 | once
CASSSTTGGLAKNIQYF | TGTGCCAGCAGCTCCACCACCGGGGGACTAGCCAAAAACATTCAGTACTTC | TRBJ2-4 | NA | TRBV11-2 | NA
CASNQGNQPQHF | TGTGCCAGTAATCAGGGGAATCAGCCCCAGCATTTT | TRBJ1-5 | NA | TRBV19 | NA
CASSLSREDQYF | TGTGCCAGCAGTTTATCGAGGGAGGATCAGTATTTT | TRBJ2-3 | NA | TRBV12-3/TRBV12-4 | NA
CASSLWEYNTEAFF | TGTGCCAGCAGCCTTTGGGAGTATAACACTGAAGCTTTCTTT | TRBJ1-1 | NA | TRBV3-1/TRBV3-2 | NA
CASSVGHLNTEAFF | TGTGCCAGCAGTGTCGGACACTTGAACACTGAAGCTTTCTTT | TRBJ1-1 | NA | TRBV25-1 | NA
CATSEPQGQPQHF | TGTGCCACCAGTGAACCTCAGGGTCAGCCCCAGCATTTT | TRBJ1-5 | NA | TRBV24-1 | NA
CASSLKLAFKGRELFF | TGTGCCAGCAGCTTGAAACTAGCGTTCAAGGGACGGGAGCTGTTTTTT | TRBJ2-2 | TRBD2 | TRBV5-6 | NA
CASSLVDQPQHF | TGTGCCAGCAGCTTAGTAGATCAGCCCCAGCATTTT | TRBJ1-5 | NA | TRBV7-9 | NA
CASSLGNSGKETQYF | TGTGCCAGCAGCTTAGGGAACTCGGGGAAAGAGACCCAGTACTTC | TRBJ2-5 | NA | TRBV11-2 | NA
CASSYGPGGTGETQYF | TGTGCCAGCAGTTATGGACCCGGCGGGACTGGAGAGACCCAGTACTTC | TRBJ2-5 | NA | TRBV6-5 | NA
CASSIEKGQGRETQYF | TGTGCCAGTAGTATAGAAAAGGGACAGGGAAGGGAGACCCAGTACTTC | TRBJ2-5 | TRBD1 | TRBV19 | once
CAGGNSPGELFF | TGTGCCGGCGGAAATAGCCCCGGGGAGCTGTTTTTT | TRBJ2-2 | NA | TRBV11-2 | NA
CASSQGTAAYGYTF | TGCGCCAGCAGCCAGGGGACAGCGGCCTATGGCTACACCTTC | TRBJ1-2 | TRBD1 | TRBV4-3 | NA
CASSNGGNQPQHF | TGTGCCAGTAGTAACGGGGGGAATCAGCCCCAGCATTTT | TRBJ1-5 | NA | TRBV19 | NA
CASSYSDRFYGYTF | TGTGCCAGCAGTTACTCGGACAGGTTCTATGGCTACACCTTC | TRBJ1-2 | TRBD1 | TRBV6-2/TRBV6-3 | once
CASSRLAGSYNEQFF | TGTGCCAGCAGCCGACTTGCGGGCTCCTACAATGAGCAGTTCTTC | TRBJ2-1 | NA | TRBV14 | once
CASSPQGSYEQYF | TGCGCCAGCAGTCCCCAGGGTTCCTACGAGCAGTACTTC | TRBJ2-7 | NA | TRBV10-1 | NA
CASSGGPPHPGSPLHF | TGCGCCAGCAGTGGCGGACCTCCCCACCCGGGGTCACCCCTCCACTTT | TRBJ1-6 | NA | TRBV10-1 | few
CASSEAGGQGAETQYF | TGTGCCAGCAGTGAAGCTGGGGGACAGGGGGCAGAGACCCAGTACTTC | TRBJ2-5 | TRBD1 | TRBV6-1 | few
CASSLGQNSYNEQFF | TGCGCCAGCAGCTTGGGACAGAACTCCTACAATGAGCAGTTCTTC | TRBJ2-1 | NA | TRBV5-1 | NA
CASSLGPSSYEQYF | TGTGCCAGCAGCTTGGGGCCTAGCTCCTACGAGCAGTACTTC | TRBJ2-7 | NA | TRBV7-2 | NA
CASSYPARGNEQFF | TGTGCCAGCAGTTACCCCGCCCGGGGCAATGAGCAGTTCTTC | TRBJ2-1 | NA | TRBV27 | few
CATSDHGGYEQYF | TGTGCCACCAGTGATCATGGAGGCTACGAGCAGTACTTC | TRBJ2-7 | NA | TRBV24-1 | NA
CASSVDAGTIGTDTQYF | TGTGCCAGCAGCGTAGACGCCGGGACTATTGGCACAGATACGCAGTATTTT | TRBJ2-3 | TRBD2 | TRBV9 | NA
CASSDLLSAGKWYNEQFF | TGCGCCAGCAGTGACCTCCTCTCCGCGGGTAAGTGGTACAATGAGCAGTTCTTC | TRBJ2-1 | NA | TRBV10-1 | NA
CASSLGGTGDSNQPQHF | TGCGCCAGCAGCTTGGGAGGGACAGGGGATAGCAATCAGCCCCAGCATTTT | TRBJ1-5 | TRBD1 | TRBV5-1 | NA
CASSPRDLYSYNEQFF | TGTGCCAGCAGCCCCCGGGACTTATACTCCTACAATGAGCAGTTCTTC | TRBJ2-1 | NA | TRBV7-9 | NA
CASSVLRDRGDLDTEAFF | TGTGCCAGCAGTGTCCTACGGGACAGGGGGGATTTGGACACTGAAGCTTTCTTT | TRBJ1-1 | TRBD1 | TRBV2 | NA
CASSVMPPGSGSYNEQFF | TGTGCCAGCAGCGTAATGCCCCCCGGTAGCGGATCCTACAATGAGCAGTTCTTC | TRBJ2-1 | NA | TRBV9 | once
CASKLAAQGETQYF | TGTGCCAGCAAGTTGGCGGCCCAGGGAGAGACCCAGTACTTC | TRBJ2-5 | NA | TRBV27 | NA
CASSGLTGPSNYGYTF | TGTGCCAGCAGTGGATTGACAGGGCCATCTAACTATGGCTACACCTTC | TRBJ1-2 | TRBD1 | TRBV2 | NA
CASSREESDTQYF | TGTGCCAGCAGCCGGGAGGAGTCAGATACGCAGTATTTT | TRBJ2-3 | TRBD2 | TRBV6-4 | once
CATTRSGGDQETQYF | TGTGCCACCACGCGGAGCGGGGGCGACCAAGAGACCCAGTACTTC | TRBJ2-5 | TRBD2 | TRBV7-9 | many
CASSVGPSGVNNEQFF | TGTGCCAGCAGCGTAGGGCCTAGCGGAGTAAACAATGAGCAGTTCTTC | TRBJ2-1 | TRBD2 | TRBV9 | NA
CASSFGNREGEETQYF | TGCGCCAGCAGCTTCGGGAACAGGGAGGGGGAAGAGACCCAGTACTTC | TRBJ2-5 | NA | TRBV5-1 | NA